These 2 T cell receptor beta chains were sequenced from one sample in a study of cytomegalovirus exposure and HLA in healthy donors (dated by TCRdb to 2016 to 2017). Library generation was performed with the immunoSEQ multiplex PCR assay. A mixture of 60 forward primers for TCR Vbeta segments and 13 reverse primers for TCR Jbeta segments was used in the multiplex PCR. Imported from immuneACCESS, the table was reduced by TCRdb to in-frame sequences with V and J called. These copies leave out some clones; in studies compared against another copy, an unresolved V gene accounts for under half, and the cause of the remainder is not known. Across this sample there are 150,000 to 200,000 clones, with around 68% seen only once. The ten largest clonotypes hold around 9.3% of the sample. The sample taken for sequencing was PBMCs. These TCRs come from a man aged 30-40 years in good health and CMV-seropositive.

This clone was detected a few times. V and J are TRBV6-5 and TRBJ1-1; D remains unclear. This CDR3 is built from 13 residues. Germline V gene lookup returns CDR1 MNHEY and CDR2 SVGAGI. Trimming stripped 7 bases from V and 3 bases from J, with 12 bases between. This CDR3 reads CASKYVSHTEAFF. The CDR3 DNA reads TGTGCCAGCAAATACGTCAGTCACACTGAAGCTTTCTTT.

With respect to this clone: Mismatch with germline at one junction end may stem from a read error. The J gene is TRBJ2-1, the V gene TRBV2, with D possibly matching TRBD2 (5 bases). Germline assignment: CDR1 SNHLY and CDR2 FYNNEI. The length of the CDR3 is 15 residues. Written as DNA, the CDR3 is TGTGCCGGCAGTGAGGAGGTGGCGTCCTACAATGAGCAGTTCTTC. Translated: CAGSEEVASYNEQFF.